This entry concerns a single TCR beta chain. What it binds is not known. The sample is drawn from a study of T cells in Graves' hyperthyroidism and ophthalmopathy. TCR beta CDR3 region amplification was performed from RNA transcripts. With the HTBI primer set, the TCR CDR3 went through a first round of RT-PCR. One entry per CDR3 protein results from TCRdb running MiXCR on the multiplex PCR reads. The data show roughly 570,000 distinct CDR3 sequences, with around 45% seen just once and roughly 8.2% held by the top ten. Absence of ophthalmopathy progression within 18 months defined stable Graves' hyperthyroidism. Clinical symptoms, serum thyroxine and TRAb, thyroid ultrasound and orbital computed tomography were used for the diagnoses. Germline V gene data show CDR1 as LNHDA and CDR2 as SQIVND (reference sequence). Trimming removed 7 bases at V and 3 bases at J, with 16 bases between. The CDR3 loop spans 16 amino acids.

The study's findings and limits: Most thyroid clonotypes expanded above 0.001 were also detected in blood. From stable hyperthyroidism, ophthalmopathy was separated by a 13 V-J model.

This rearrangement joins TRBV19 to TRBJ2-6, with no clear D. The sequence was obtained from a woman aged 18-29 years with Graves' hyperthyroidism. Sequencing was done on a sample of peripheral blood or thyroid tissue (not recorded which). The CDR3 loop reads CASNDAPRVGANVLTF. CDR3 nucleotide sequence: TGTGCCAGTAACGATGCTCCCCGGGTTGGGGCCAACGTCCTGACTTTC.